A selection of T cell receptor beta chains follows, all from one sample in a study of control samples from healthy donors and cancer patients. Here immunoSEQ multiplex PCR was the method, and the copy in TCRdb shows in-frame clones only, minus some. The data hold fewer than 200,000 clones, with approximately 95% observed a single time. Material: blood. The receptors come from a young man in good health. Each CDR3 is given with its conserved first and last residue. The D gene is left open where the match is weak. Clone size, where shown, is once, few, many, or a class for clones that have expanded.

CASSSRAEGDGYTF | TGCGCCAGCAGCTCACGAGCGGAGGGGGATGGCTACACCTTC | TRBJ1-2 | . | TRBV5-1 | .
CASSEGGYTF | TGTGCCAGCAGTGAAGGGGGCTACACCTTC | TRBJ1-2 | . | TRBV6-1 | .
CASSPGSSDNSPLHF | TGTGCCAGCAGCCCAGGGTCCTCAGATAATTCACCCCTCCACTTT | TRBJ1-6 | many | TRBV2 | .
CASSHRQATQETQYF | TGTGCCAGCAGCCATCGGCAGGCCACTCAAGAGACCCAGTACTTC | TRBJ2-5 | . | TRBV3-1/TRBV3-2 | .
CASSFGTGPYNEQFF | TGTGCCAGCAGCTTCGGGACGGGGCCCTACAATGAGCAGTTCTTC | TRBJ2-1 | . | TRBV7-2 | .
CASKLPGTAYSGANVLTF | TGTGCCAGTAAGCTCCCCGGGACAGCATACTCTGGGGCCAACGTCCTGACTTTC | TRBJ2-6 | . | TRBV19 | TRBD1
CASGVGLNYGYTF | TGCGCCAGCGGGGTAGGGCTAAACTATGGCTACACCTTC | TRBJ1-2 | . | TRBV5-1 | .
CASSWFIQETQYF | TGTGCCAGCAGCTGGTTTATACAAGAGACCCAGTACTTC | TRBJ2-5 | . | TRBV5-6 | .
CASSLGDRDSNEQFF | TGTGCCAGCAGCTTAGGGGACAGGGATAGCAATGAGCAGTTCTTC | TRBJ2-1 | . | TRBV5-6 | TRBD1
CSAGRSQPQHF | TGCAGTGCTGGCAGGAGTCAGCCCCAGCATTTT | TRBJ1-5 | . | TRBV20-1 | .
CASSFAENEKLFF | TGTGCCAGCAGTTTCGCGGAAAACGAAAAACTGTTTTTT | TRBJ1-4 | few | TRBV12-3/TRBV12-4 | .
CASRLVGEKLFF | TGCGCCAGCAGACTAGTGGGGGAAAAACTGTTTTTT | TRBJ1-4 | . | TRBV5-1 | .
CASSYSSGNTIYF | TGTGCCAGCAGTTACAGCTCTGGAAACACCATATATTTT | TRBJ1-3 | . | TRBV6-6 | .
CASSRGLGRTNEKLFF | TGTGCCAGCTCAAGGGGCCTCGGGAGGACTAATGAAAAACTGTTTTTT | TRBJ1-4 | . | TRBV18 | .
CASSLRQSTDTQYF | TGTGCCAGCAGTTTACGGCAGAGCACAGATACGCAGTATTTT | TRBJ2-3 | once | TRBV27 | .
CASSPPGGGPYNEQFF | TGTGCCAGCAGCCCACCGGGCGGGGGACCTTACAATGAGCAGTTCTTC | TRBJ2-1 | once | TRBV3-1/TRBV3-2 | TRBD2
CAWSSPPGGTNYGYTF | TGTGCCTGGAGTTCACCCCCAGGGGGAACGAACTATGGCTACACCTTC | TRBJ1-2 | . | TRBV30 | TRBD1
CSVETGQIYGYTF | TGCAGCGTTGAAACGGGACAGATCTATGGCTACACCTTC | TRBJ1-2 | . | TRBV29-1 | TRBD1
CASSQTGVAEQYF | TGTGCCAGCAGTCAAACAGGGGTGGCCGAGCAGTACTTC | TRBJ2-7 | . | TRBV6-6 | TRBD1
CASSYLLGPGGNEQFF | TGTGCCAGCAGCTATCTACTAGGCCCCGGAGGGAATGAGCAGTTCTTC | TRBJ2-1 | . | TRBV5-4 | .
CASAKPGTALEAFF | TGTGCCAGCGCAAAACCCGGGACAGCACTTGAAGCTTTCTTT | TRBJ1-1 | . | TRBV6-6 | TRBD1
CASSQTGTGTWGIMDGYTF | TGCGCCAGCAGCCAAACCGGGACAGGGACTTGGGGGATCATGGATGGCTACACCTTC | TRBJ1-2 | . | TRBV4-1 | TRBD1
CASSADRGSSLFF | TGTGCCAGCAGTGCGGACAGGGGGTCATCGCTGTTTTTT | TRBJ1-4 | . | TRBV9 | TRBD1
CASSQDTLGNQPQHF | TGCGCCAGCAGCCAAGATACCCTTGGCAATCAGCCCCAGCATTTT | TRBJ1-5 | few | TRBV4-1 | .
CATSRGYGLSTDTQYF | TGTGCCACCAGTCGAGGGTATGGGTTGAGCACAGATACGCAGTATTTT | TRBJ2-3 | . | TRBV24-1 | .
CASRQGQGSGANVLTF | TGTGCCAGCAGGCAAGGACAGGGGTCTGGGGCCAACGTCCTGACTTTC | TRBJ2-6 | . | TRBV27 | TRBD1
CASSPSGAYEQYF | TGTGCCAGCAGCCCTAGCGGGGCTTACGAGCAGTACTTC | TRBJ2-7 | . | TRBV13 | TRBD2
CASSEPGRMNTEAFF | TGTGCCAGCAGTGAACCGGGACGGATGAACACTGAAGCTTTCTTT | TRBJ1-1 | . | TRBV6-1 | .
CASSLGGLAHQETQYF | TGCGCCAGCAGCTTGGGAGGACTAGCCCACCAAGAGACCCAGTACTTC | TRBJ2-5 | few | TRBV5-1 | TRBD2
CASSQKGLADYNEQFF | TGCGCCAGCAGCCAAAAAGGACTAGCGGATTACAATGAGCAGTTCTTC | TRBJ2-1 | few | TRBV4-1 | TRBD2
CASSLARDYSYEQYF | TGTGCCAGCAGCTTAGCGCGGGACTATTCCTACGAGCAGTACTTC | TRBJ2-7 | . | TRBV7-9 | TRBD2
CASSEAGTGAAEAFF | TGTGCCAGCAGTGAAGCAGGGACAGGGGCCGCAGAAGCTTTCTTT | TRBJ1-1 | . | TRBV6-1 | TRBD1